Presented here are 32 T cell receptor beta chains from one specimen sequenced in a study of human T cells and chemical hapten exposure. The time point denotes: healthy volunteer bleed at 2 weeks. From whole blood left unfractionated, total RNA was extracted. TCRdb called the RACE reads again in MiXCR, with one record for every CDR3 protein. The top ten hold 1.5% to 2% of the sample, which has 43,000 or so distinct CDR3 sequences, 3.5% to 4.5% seen once. Specimen: whole blood. The receptors come from a female donor in good health. Some clones in this sample may be carry-over from other donors' samples.

This clonotype was detected ten times or more. The chain combines TRBV6-6 with TRBJ1-6; possibly TRBD1 for D (5 bases). V was cut by 6 bases and J by 8 bases, with 14 bases left in between. Germline V gene data show CDR1 as MNHNY and CDR2 as SVGAGI (reference sequence). The CDR3 is 14 residues long. This chain's CDR3 is CASRRDGSYSPLHF. CDR3 sequence (DNA): TGTGCCAGCAGACGGGACGGATCCTATTCACCCCTCCACTTT.

This clonotype has ten or more counts. The chain carries TRBV3-1 and TRBJ2-5, with D unresolved. V lost 4 bases to trimming and J lost 7 bases, with 19 bases between them. This CDR3 contains 15 residues. The germline V gene has CDR1 LGHDT and CDR2 YNNKEL (reference sequence). CDR3 DNA: TGTGCCAGCAGCCCGTTTGTGACTCCCGAAGGGACCCAGTACTTC. Translated: CASSPFVTPEGTQYF.

This clonotype has at least ten counts. This chain joins TRBV27 and TRBJ1-1; D is ambiguous. The V end was cut by 2 bases, the J end by 4 bases, with 11 bases between. Germline loops: CDR1 MNHEY, CDR2 SMNVEV (reference sequence). The CDR3 totals 14 residues. CDR3 residues: CASSLKPSGTEAFF. The CDR3 DNA is TGTGCCAGCAGTTTAAAGCCATCGGGCACTGAAGCTTTCTTT.

The table lists this clonotype with many counts. The chain combines TRBV20-1 with TRBJ2-1, with 7 bases matching TRBD2. CDR1 and CDR2 from the germline V gene are DFQATT and SNEGSKA (reference sequence). V dropped 3 bases and J dropped 7; count of bases not matched to a gene: 15. The CDR3 spans 16 residues. The CDR3 region has the DNA TGCAGTGCTAGTGGGATGATGGGGGGGGAAGAAAATGAGCAGTTCTTC. Its translation is CSASGMMGGEENEQFF.

Many counts were recorded for this clonotype. V is TRBV25-1 and J is TRBJ1-1, with D maybe TRBD1 (5 bases). Trimming shortened V by 6 bases and J by 4 bases, and 18 bases separated the two germline ends. The CDR3 runs to 15 residues. The germline gives CDR1 MGHDK, CDR2 SYGVNS. Here the CDR3 reads CASRGRQGYGTEAFF. The CDR3, as DNA: TGTGCCAGCAGGGGTAGGCAGGGATATGGCACTGAAGCTTTCTTT.

This clonotype appeared many times. This chain connects TRBV7-2 to TRBJ1-1; TRBD1 might be the D (5 bases). The V end was cut by 2 bases, the J end by 0 bases, with 16 bases between. The germline gives CDR1 SGHTA, CDR2 FQGNSA. The CDR3 is 17 amino acids. The CDR3 loop is CASSLQGRGSMNTEAFF. The CDR3 nucleotides read TGTGCCAGCAGCTTACAGGGTCGGGGGTCCATGAACACTGAAGCTTTCTTT.

This clonotype was detected many times. J is TRBJ1-1 and V is TRBV1; TRBD1, the table's D call, lacks a check against the DNA. TRBV1 is a pseudogene segment. CDR3 length equals 21 residues. In nucleotides, the CDR3 is TGCACCAGCAGCCAAGTTTATTTGGGACAGGGGGCGACCCCGTACGACACTGAAGCTTTCTTT. Translating gives CTSSQVYLGQGATPYDTEAFF.

In its sample, this clonotype was seen a few times. A much more abundant neighbour one base away suggests this may be a read error. The gene calls are TRBV6-5 and TRBJ1-6, with a weak D call TRBD1 (5 bases). CDR3 length: 13 residues. Germline V gives CDR1 MNHEY, CDR2 SVGAGI. The CDR3 reads CASMRGGNSPLNF. CDR3 sequence (DNA): TGTGCCAGCATGCGGGGCGGCAATTCACCCCTCAACTTT.

Ten or more counts support this clonotype. This chain uses TRBV9 with TRBJ2-7, with 8 bases that match TRBD2. This CDR3 region has 16 residues. Unmatched junction bases numbered 8, after V lost 0 bases and J lost 3 bases. CDR1 and CDR2 (germline): SGDLS, YYNGEE. The CDR3 is CASSVASAGGFYEQYF. The DNA for the CDR3 is TGTGCCAGCAGCGTAGCCTCGGCGGGGGGATTCTACGAGCAGTACTTC. Full variable domain (rest looked up from reference TRBV9 and TRBJ2-7): DSGVTQTPKHLITATGQRVTLRCSPRSGDLSVYWYQQSLDQGLQFLIQYYNGEERAKGNILERFSAQQFPDLHSELNLSSLELGDSALYFCASSVASAGGFYEQYFGPGTRLTVT.

In nucleotides, the CDR3 is TGTGCCAGCAGCCCCCCTCAGATTCGCCCAGATACGCAGTATTTT. Residues: CASSPPQIRPDTQYF. This sequence joins TRBV13 and TRBJ2-3; the D is unclear. The V gene lost 5 bases and the J gene lost 4 bases, with 16 bases spanning the gap. In germline, CDR1 is PRHDT, CDR2 FYEKMQ (reference sequence). The CDR3 has 15 amino acids.

The chain is built from TRBV15 and TRBJ2-3; 7 nucleotides agree with TRBD1. Germline V gene data show CDR1 as LNHNV and CDR2 as YYDKDF (reference sequence). V was pared by 5 bases and J by 4 bases, with 9 bases of the junction left unmatched. This CDR3 has 15 residues. The CDR3 nucleotides are TGTGCCACCAGCCGCAACAGGGGATTAGCAGATACGCAGTATTTT. Protein product: CATSRNRGLADTQYF.

In this sample, this clonotype turned up many times. The V call is TRBV6-2 or TRBV6-3, the J call TRBJ1-2, with D unclear. V gave up 3 bases and J gave up 8 bases, with 16 bases separating them. Looked up from germline, CDR1 is MNHEY and CDR2 is SVGEGT. The CDR3 is 14 residues long. The CDR3 region is CASSYPGSPGGYTF. The DNA for the CDR3 is TGTGCCAGCAGTTATCCGGGAAGCCCGGGCGGCTACACCTTC.

The chain recombines TRBV6-1 with TRBJ1-5, with D maybe TRBD1 (5 bases). Germline V gene sequence: CDR1 MNHNS, CDR2 SASEGT. The CDR3 is made up of 16 amino acids. Trimming pared 4 bases from V and 0 bases from J, leaving 13 bases between. The CDR3 protein is CASSGVGHSSNQPQHF. As DNA, the CDR3 is TGTGCCAGCAGTGGCGTGGGGCACTCTAGCAATCAGCCCCAGCATTTT.

There are many counts of this clonotype. The V call is TRBV9, the J call TRBJ2-7; perhaps D is TRBD1 or TRBD2 (5 bases each). In germline, CDR1 is SGDLS, CDR2 YYNGEE. The CDR3 runs to 14 residues. V lost 3 bases and J 3 bases, leaving 13 bases between the germline ends. The CDR3 region has the DNA TGTGCCAGCAGCGGGACCGGGGCGAGCTACGAGCAGTACTTC. As protein: CASSGTGASYEQYF.

This clonotype was detected ten times or more. The V and J genes are TRBV14 and TRBJ2-3; D remains unclear. Germline-derived CDR1 and CDR2 are SGHDN and FVKESK. V dropped 4 bases and J dropped 5 bases, with 13 bases sitting between them. The CDR3 totals 14 residues. The CDR3 DNA sequence: TGTGCCAGCAGCCCTTTGAGTTCGCGAGATACGCAGTATTTT. Protein sequence: CASSPLSSRDTQYF. The full variable domain, its missing parts supplied by reference TRBV14 and TRBJ2-3, is EAGVTQFPSHSVIEKGQTVTLRCDPISGHDNLYWYRRVMGKEIKFLLHFVKESKQDESGMPNNRFLAERTGGTYSTLKVQPAELEDSGVYFCASSPLSSRDTQYFGPGTRLTVL.

The table lists this clonotype with many counts. CDR3 sequence reads: CSARETVDTQYF. CDR3 in DNA: TGCAGTGCTAGAGAGACCGTCGATACGCAGTATTTT. The chain couples TRBV20-1 to TRBJ2-3; no definite D call. This CDR3 has 12 amino acids. The germline V gene has CDR1 DFQATT and CDR2 SNEGSKA (reference sequence). The V end lost 0 bases, the J end lost 6 bases, and 7 bases lay between the germline ends.

This clonotype came up many times. This chain links TRBV3-1 with TRBJ2-3; 11 nucleotides match TRBD2. Germline CDR1 is LGHDT and CDR2 is YNNKEL (reference sequence). V shed 0 bases, J shed 2 bases, and the junction held 10 bases outside the gene matches. The CDR3 spans 19 residues. The CDR3 region has the DNA TGTGCCAGCAGCCAAGATGGGGGCCTAGCGGGGGGTTCCACAGATACGCAGTATTTT. This sequence encodes CASSQDGGLAGGSTDTQYF.

This clonotype was detected ten times or more. The V gene is TRBV7-2, the J gene TRBJ1-1; D might be TRBD1 (6 bases). Trimming took 4 bases from V and 0 from J, leaving 15 bases between them. Germline CDR1 reads SGHTA; CDR2 reads FQGNSA. CDR3 length: 16 amino acids. For the CDR3, the DNA is TGTGCCAGCAGCTCGTACAGGGTCGCCCTGAACACTGAAGCTTTCTTT. Translated: CASSSYRVALNTEAFF. Full variable domain (outside the CDR3, taken from reference TRBV7-2 and TRBJ1-1): GAGVSQSPSNKVTEKGKDVELRCDPISGHTALYWYRQSLGQGLEFLIYFQGNSAPDKSGLPSDRFSAERTGGSVSTLTIQRTQQEDSAVYLCASSSYRVALNTEAFFGQGTRLTVV.

This chain joins TRBV7-2 and TRBJ1-1; D remains unclear. The germline V and J ends were trimmed by 2 bases and 1 base, with 20 bases remaining between them. The CDR3 has 18 amino acids. CDR1 and CDR2 from the germline V gene are SGHTA and FQGNSA. CDR3 DNA: TGTGCCAGCAGCTTATTAATTCTGGCGGATGGACCGAACACTGAAGCTTTCTTT. Translated, it gives CASSLLILADGPNTEAFF.

This clonotype was picked up many times. The rearrangement uses TRBV29-1 and TRBJ2-5, with 7 bases matching TRBD1. The germline gives CDR1 SQVTM, CDR2 ANQGSEA. Germline trimming cut 8 bases from V and 5 bases from J; bases unmatched to any gene: 5. The CDR3 contains 11 residues. CDR3 loop: CSIPRGETQYF. CDR3 DNA sequence: TGCAGCATTCCCAGGGGGGAGACCCAGTACTTC.

This clonotype was found many times. V is TRBV6-6 and J is TRBJ2-4, with D unresolved. The CDR3 is 13 residues long. The V gene lost 5 bases and the J gene lost 8 bases, with 13 bases spanning the gap. Germline loops: CDR1 MNHNY, CDR2 SVGAGI (reference sequence). The CDR3 region has the DNA TGTGCCAGCAGTGGGTATTCTAGTGACATTCAGTACTTC. This translates into CASSGYSSDIQYF.

The table lists this clonotype with many counts. J is TRBJ2-7 and V is TRBV20-1, with a weak D call TRBD1 (6 bases). The CDR3 contains 12 residues. CDR1 and CDR2 from the germline V gene are DFQATT and SNEGSKA (reference sequence). Trimming stripped 5 bases from V and 0 bases from J, with 8 bases between. The CDR3 loop is CSARDISYEQYF. The CDR3 nucleotides are TGCAGTGCTCGGGACATCTCCTACGAGCAGTACTTC.

This clonotype was detected only a few times. This chain links TRBV21-1 with TRBJ1-4. TRBV21-1 is a recognized pseudogene. The CDR3 contains 18 residues. CDR3 nucleotides: TGTGCCAGCAGCAAGGTCCTCAAGGGTAATACCACTAATGAAAAACTGTTTTTT. This codes for CASSKVLKGNTTNEKLFF.

The J gene is TRBJ1-2, the V gene TRBV7-8; D gene ambiguous. The CDR3 is made up of 12 amino acids. The germline V gene has CDR1 SGHVS and CDR2 FQNEAQ. The V and J ends lost 5 bases and 8 bases respectively, with 12 bases between them. This CDR3 reads CASSRRLDGYTF. CDR3 in DNA: TGTGCCAGCAGCCGAAGATTGGACGGCTACACCTTC.

There are many counts of this clonotype. The V gene is TRBV12-3 or TRBV12-4, the J gene TRBJ1-2; D remains unclear. The CDR3 runs 10 residues. Trimming cost V 1 base and J 11 bases, with 5 bases left between them. The CDR3 DNA is TGTGCCAGCAGTTTAGGCGAGTACACCTTC. The encoded protein is CASSLGEYTF.

This clonotype was detected many times. V and J are TRBV15 and TRBJ1-2; D unresolved. The ends were cut back, 1 base at V and 3 bases at J, with 6 bases in the middle. CDR1 LNHNV and CDR2 YYDKDF come from the germline V gene (reference sequence). There are 13 residues in the CDR3. The CDR3 here is CATSRGMDYGYTF. Written as DNA, the CDR3 is TGTGCCACCAGCAGAGGGATGGACTATGGCTACACCTTC.

Many counts were recorded for this clonotype. The gene calls are TRBV18 and TRBJ2-3; D possibly corresponds to TRBD2 (6 bases). CDR3 length: 17 residues. Germline-derived CDR1 and CDR2 are KGHSH and LQKENI. The V end was cut by 3 bases, the J end by 2 bases, with 18 bases between. The CDR3 here is CASSPQNSGRYTDTQYF. CDR3 nucleotides: TGTGCCAGCTCACCGCAAAATAGCGGCCGCTACACAGATACGCAGTATTTT.

At least ten counts were recorded for this clonotype. This chain joins TRBV7-9 and TRBJ2-7, with 9 bases identical to TRBD2. Trimming cost V 4 bases and J 6 bases; bases outside gene matches: 10. Germline V gene sequence: CDR1 SEHNR, CDR2 FQNEAQ (reference sequence). The CDR3 covers 15 residues. As DNA, the CDR3 is TGTGCCAGCAGCTCATCCAGCGGGGGGCGCCGCGAGCAGTACTTC. Protein sequence: CASSSSSGGRREQYF.

This clonotype was seen repeatedly, ten times or more. This chain uses TRBV5-1 with TRBJ2-5; D remains unclear. V was trimmed by 1 base and J by 3 bases, leaving 4 bases between them. This CDR3 is built from 12 residues. In germline, CDR1 is SGHRS, CDR2 YFSETQ. The CDR3 spells CASSLFEETQYF. CDR3 DNA sequence: TGCGCCAGCAGCTTGTTTGAAGAGACCCAGTACTTC.

This clonotype was seen once. Since a much larger clone is just one base distant, this may be a read error. J is TRBJ2-2 and V is TRBV7-2; no reliable D call. CDR3 length: 14 residues. V lost 1 base, J lost 5 bases, and 8 bases lay in between. From germline, CDR1 is SGHTA and CDR2 FQGNSA. The CDR3 bases are TGTGCCAGCAGCTTAGACAAGTCTACCGGGGAGCTGTTTTTT. Translation gives CASSLDKSTGELFF.

This clonotype was found many times. This chain connects TRBV2 to TRBJ1-5; 10 nucleotides align to TRBD1. V was pared by 6 bases and J by 6 bases, with 8 bases of the junction left unmatched. The germline CDR1 and CDR2 sequences are SNHLY and FYNNEI. The CDR3 length is 15 residues. CDR3 sequence (DNA): TGTGCCAGCAGACCGGACAGGGGGAGCCGTCAGCCCCAGCATTTT. It codes for CASRPDRGSRQPQHF.

This chain connects TRBV12-3 or TRBV12-4 to TRBJ2-1, with D unclear. Trimming cost V 6 bases and J 6 bases, with 12 bases left between them. The CDR3 spans 13 residues. CDR3 amino acids: CASSTFARNEQFF. CDR3 sequence (DNA): TGTGCCAGCAGCACCTTCGCCCGCAATGAGCAGTTCTTC.